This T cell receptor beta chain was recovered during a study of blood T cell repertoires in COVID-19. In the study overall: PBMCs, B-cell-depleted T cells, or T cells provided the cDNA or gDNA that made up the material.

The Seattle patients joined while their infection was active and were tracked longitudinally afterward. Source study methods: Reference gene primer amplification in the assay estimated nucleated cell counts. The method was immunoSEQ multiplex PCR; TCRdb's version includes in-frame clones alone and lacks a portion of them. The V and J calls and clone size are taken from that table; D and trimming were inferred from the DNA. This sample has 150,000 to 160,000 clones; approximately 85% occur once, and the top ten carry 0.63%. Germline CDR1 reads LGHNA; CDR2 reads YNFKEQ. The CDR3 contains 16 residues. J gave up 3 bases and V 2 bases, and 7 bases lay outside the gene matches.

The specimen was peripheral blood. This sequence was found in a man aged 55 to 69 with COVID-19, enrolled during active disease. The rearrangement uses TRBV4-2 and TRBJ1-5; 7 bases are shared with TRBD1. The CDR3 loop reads CASSQSLTGINQPQHF. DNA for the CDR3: TGTGCCAGCAGCCAAAGCTTGACAGGGATCAATCAGCCCCAGCATTTT.